The 25 T cell receptor beta chains presented below share a single source sample, sequenced in a study of T cells in localized non-small cell lung cancer. The method was immunoSEQ multiplex PCR; TCRdb's version includes in-frame clones alone and lacks a portion of them. Here the sample spans approximately 2,500 clones, around 28% being singletons. The sequenced sample was lung tumor tissue, obtained before any cancer treatment. Every receptor here comes from an older male donor with stage I lung adenocarcinoma.

The chain employs TRBV30 and TRBJ2-6; D ambiguous. From germline, CDR1 is GTSNPN and CDR2 SVGIG (reference sequence). The CDR3 has 12 amino acids. Trimming pared 4 bases from V and 4 bases from J, leaving 5 bases between. The CDR3 DNA sequence: TGTGCCTGGATTGCGGGGGCCAACGTCCTGACTTTC. This codes for CAWIAGANVLTF.

This clone showed up just a few times. The chain is built from TRBV14 and TRBJ1-1; D uncertain. Per germline, CDR1 SGHDN and CDR2 FVKESK. Deletions cut 3 bases from V and 5 bases from J, with 7 bases between. The CDR3 spans 12 residues. CDR3 residues: CASSHRATEAFF. DNA for the CDR3: TGTGCCAGCAGCCATCGGGCGACTGAAGCTTTCTTT.

There are many counts of this clone. The chain joins TRBV4-1 to TRBJ1-5; unclear D gene. This CDR3 region has 13 residues. Trimming took off 3 bases at V and 8 bases at J, with 11 bases between the two ends. Germline V CDR1 and CDR2: MGHRA, YSYEKL. The CDR3 loop reads CASSHTAGEPQHF. The CDR3 DNA reads as TGCGCCAGCAGCCATACTGCGGGAGAGCCCCAGCATTTT.

In its sample, this clone was seen a few times. This chain connects TRBV11-3 to TRBJ2-3; 10 bases line up with TRBD1. V was clipped by 4 bases and J by 6 bases; unmatched bases: 7. This CDR3 has 15 amino acids. CDR1 SGHNT and CDR2 YENEEA come from the germline V gene. The CDR3 is CASSSGTGELDTQYF. For the CDR3, the DNA is TGTGCCAGCAGCTCCGGGACAGGGGAATTGGATACGCAGTATTTT.

The table lists this clone with a few counts. The chain has TRBV9 and TRBJ1-2; TRBD1 agrees at 9 bases. This CDR3 contains 14 residues. The J segment lost 2 bases and the V segment lost 5 bases, leaving 4 bases of the junction unmatched. The germline V gene has CDR1 SGDLS and CDR2 YYNGEE. CDR3 sequence (DNA): TGTGCCAGCAGTGATGGGACAGGGAACTATGGCTACACCTTC. It specifies CASSDGTGNYGYTF.

The chain has TRBV6-8 and TRBJ2-2, with TRBD1 as a possible D gene (6 bases). This CDR3 is built from 15 residues. V lost 11 bases to trimming and J lost 1 base, with 17 bases between them. Germline V gene sequence: CDR1 MNHGY, CDR2 SAAAGT. The CDR3 region has the DNA TGTGCCCAAGCAGGGGCGCAGGGGAACACCGGGGAGCTGTTTTTT. Translation gives CAQAGAQGNTGELFF.

The rearrangement joins TRBV11-3 to TRBJ2-1; 9 positions agree with TRBD1. Trimming at V came to 3 bases and at J to 7 bases, leaving 4 bases not matched to a gene. Germline loops: CDR1 SGHNT, CDR2 YENEEA. The CDR3 length is 14 residues. DNA of the CDR3: TGTGCCAGCAGCTTCAGGACAGGGGAGAATGAGCAGTTCTTC. Translating gives CASSFRTGENEQFF.

This chain uses TRBV19 with TRBJ2-3; TRBD2 aligns across 9 bases. CDR1 and CDR2 (germline): LNHDA, SQIVND (reference sequence). V was clipped by 3 bases and J by 5 bases; unmatched bases: 3. This CDR3 is 14 amino acids long. CDR3 in DNA: TGTGCCAGTAGTATTAGCGGGGGACAAGATACGCAGTATTTT. This encodes CASSISGGQDTQYF.

The V gene is TRBV18, the J gene TRBJ1-5, with D perhaps TRBD1 (5 bases). From germline, CDR1 is KGHSH and CDR2 LQKENI. This CDR3 region has 15 residues. V was pared by 5 bases and J by 2 bases, with 13 bases between. CDR3 in amino acids: CASSTGTSGNQPQHF. DNA of the CDR3: TGTGCCAGCTCAACGGGGACGTCCGGCAATCAGCCCCAGCATTTT.

The rearrangement uses TRBV19 and TRBJ2-1, with a tentative D call TRBD2 (7 bases). The V end was cut by 3 bases, the J end by 7 bases, with 13 bases between. Germline lookup yields CDR1 LNHDA and CDR2 SQIVND (reference sequence). The CDR3 loop spans 14 amino acids. CDR3 coding DNA: TGTGCCAGTAGTATGTCGGGGGGCCCGAATGAGCAGTTCTTC. Translation: CASSMSGGPNEQFF.

V usage is TRBV11-3 and J usage is TRBJ2-3; D remains unclear. The CDR3 is 15 amino acids. Trimming took off 0 bases at V and 0 bases at J, with 7 bases between the two ends. From germline, CDR1 is SGHNT and CDR2 YENEEA. In nucleotides, the CDR3 is TGTGCCAGCAGCTTAGACTATTCTAGCACAGATACGCAGTATTTT. As protein: CASSLDYSSTDTQYF.

This chain joins TRBV6-7 and TRBJ2-7; D unclear. TRBV6-7 is flagged as an ORF with uncertain function. CDR3 length: 18 residues. The ends were cut back, 6 bases at V and 0 bases at J, with 24 bases in the middle. CDR3 DNA sequence: TGTGCCAGCAGACCTTCCCGCTGGGTTTCGGCGCACTCCTACGAGCAGTACTTC. Translation gives CASRPSRWVSAHSYEQYF.

The V call is TRBV18, the J call TRBJ1-6; D is ambiguous. Trimming took 3 bases from V and 8 from J, leaving 17 bases between them. Germline V gives CDR1 KGHSH, CDR2 LQKENI. This CDR3 region has 16 residues. CDR3 protein: CASSPRSTGLDSPLHF. The CDR3 region has the DNA TGTGCCAGCTCACCGAGATCGACGGGATTGGATTCACCCCTCCACTTT.

This chain links TRBV10-3 with TRBJ2-3; D is unresolved. Germline V gives CDR1 ENHRY, CDR2 SYGVKD. This CDR3 is 14 amino acids long. V lost 0 bases and J 0 bases, leaving 4 bases between the germline ends. This chain's CDR3 is CAISESTSTDTQYF. CDR3 in DNA: TGTGCCATCAGTGAGTCGACTAGCACAGATACGCAGTATTTT.

This clone is medium-sized (0.01 to 0.1%) within its sample. The chain joins TRBV4-1 to TRBJ2-7, with 7 nucleotides matching TRBD1. This CDR3 is built from 16 residues. V lost 3 bases and J lost 2; bases outside the gene matches: 10. CDR1 and CDR2 (germline): MGHRA, YSYEKL. The CDR3 here is CASSQGSDRVTYEQYF. The CDR3 DNA reads as TGCGCCAGCAGCCAGGGATCTGACAGGGTCACCTACGAGCAGTACTTC.

The chain is built from TRBV11-1 and TRBJ2-3, with D maybe TRBD2 (6 bases). The germline gives CDR1 SGHAT, CDR2 FQDESV (reference sequence). This CDR3 contains 14 residues. Trimming took off 4 bases at V and 5 bases at J, with 13 bases between the two ends. The CDR3: CASSSRLVGDTQYF. CDR3 DNA sequence: TGTGCCAGCAGCTCCCGACTAGTAGGAGATACGCAGTATTTT.

V usage is TRBV29-1 and J usage is TRBJ2-7, with TRBD2 matching 11 bases. The V segment lost 6 bases and the J segment 2 bases; nucleotides outside the gene matches: 6. Germline CDR1 and CDR2: SQVTM and ANQGSEA. The CDR3 contains 14 residues. CDR3 region: CSVTSGAATYEQYF. DNA for the CDR3: TGCAGCGTGACTAGCGGGGCCGCTACCTACGAGCAGTACTTC.

The chain is built from TRBV19 and TRBJ1-4; no reliable D call. Germline CDR1 LNHDA, CDR2 SQIVND (reference sequence). The V end was cut by 5 bases, the J end by 4 bases, with 8 bases between. This CDR3 region has 13 residues. CDR3 in DNA: TGTGCCAGTAGTGAACGGGTTAATGAAAAACTGTTTTTT. This sequence encodes CASSERVNEKLFF.

The chain couples TRBV18 to TRBJ2-7; TRBD1 matches 7 bases. CDR3 length: 14 residues. The V gene end was trimmed by 0 bases and the J gene end by 5 bases; junction bases not matched to a gene: 4. Germline V gene data show CDR1 as KGHSH and CDR2 as LQKENI. The CDR3 DNA is TGTGCCAGCTCACCACCGAACAGGGGACACGAGCAGTACTTC. This gives the protein CASSPPNRGHEQYF.

This clone rates as large. The chain joins TRBV11-3 to TRBJ2-2; the match to TRBD2 covers 8 bases. The CDR3 extends over 15 amino acids. CDR1 and CDR2 from the germline V gene are SGHNT and YENEEA. The J segment lost 7 bases and the V segment lost 5 bases, leaving 9 bases of the junction unmatched. CDR3 bases: TGTGCCAGCAGCGCGATTAGCGGGGTAAACGGGGAGCTGTTTTTT. Translated, it gives CASSAISGVNGELFF.

The chain employs TRBV2 and TRBJ1-1; weak D call: TRBD1 (5 bases). Per the germline V gene, CDR1 is SNHLY and CDR2 is FYNNEI. This CDR3 is 15 amino acids long. V dropped 4 bases and J dropped 2 bases, with 14 bases sitting between them. The CDR3: CASSGGLAGNTEAFF. CDR3 in DNA: TGTGCCAGCAGTGGGGGCCTAGCAGGAAACACTGAAGCTTTCTTT.

The sample holds a few counts of this clone. This chain uses TRBV15 with TRBJ1-1; TRBD1 agrees at 8 bases. V dropped 0 bases and J dropped 4; count of bases not matched to a gene: 4. CDR3 length: 15 amino acids. Per the germline V gene, CDR1 is LNHNV and CDR2 is YYDKDF (reference sequence). The CDR3 sequence is CATSRDRDRFTEAFF. For the CDR3, the DNA is TGTGCCACCAGCAGAGATCGGGACAGGTTCACTGAAGCTTTCTTT.

The CDR3 sequence is CASSPDRGVGYTF. In nucleotides, the CDR3 is TGTGCCAGTAGCCCGGACAGGGGGGTTGGCTACACCTTC. The V and J genes are TRBV19 and TRBJ1-2, with TRBD1 matching 10 bases. The CDR3 consists of 13 residues. V dropped 6 bases and J dropped 7; count of bases not matched to a gene: 5. Per germline, CDR1 LNHDA and CDR2 SQIVND (reference sequence).

The rearrangement uses TRBV19 and TRBJ1-5, with 8 bases that match TRBD1. V lost 5 bases, J lost 7 bases, and 4 bases stayed unmatched. CDR3 length equals 13 residues. Germline CDR1 and CDR2: LNHDA and SQIVND (reference sequence). The CDR3 nucleotides read TGTGCCAGTAGTCCGGACAGGGACCAGCCCCAGCATTTT. Encoded protein: CASSPDRDQPQHF.

This clone occurred a few times. The chain uses TRBV11-3 and TRBJ2-3; D is unresolved. CDR3 size: 15 residues. CDR1 is SGHNT and CDR2 is YENEEA in the germline V gene. The V gene lost 5 bases and the J gene lost 4 bases, with 16 bases spanning the gap. The CDR3 coding sequence is TGTGCCAGCAGCGTACGGGTCCAAGTATCAGATACGCAGTATTTT. Amino acid sequence: CASSVRVQVSDTQYF. The full variable domain, completed using reference TRBV11-3 and TRBJ2-3, is EAGVVQSPRYKIIEKKQPVAFWCNPISGHNTLYWYLQNLGQGPELLIRYENEEAVDDSQLPKDRFSAERLKGVDSTLKIQPAELGDSAVYLCASSVRVQVSDTQYFGPGTRLTVL.